What follows describes a single T cell receptor (beta chain). Which antigen it targets is not known. No per-base quality is available; no much larger clone lies one base away. The goal of deep resolution MiSeq sequencing was a depth between 1 in 1 million and 1 in 200,000 T cells, and coverage averaged 10x per clonotype. The immunoSEQ hsTCRB Kit was used to generate TCR beta libraries. Regarding the original processing steps: The data were analyzed with ImmunoSEQ Analyzer and ImmunoSEQ Data Assistant, and V, D and J gene assignments followed IMGT definitions. Clonality was computed as one minus normalized Shannon entropy of productive rearrangement frequencies, ranging from 0 to 1. Public clonotype analysis was restricted to overrepresented clonotypes comprising at least 0.05% of each patient's repertoire. More than ten repertoires from age-matched healthy donors, obtained from immuneACCESS, served as clonality controls. TCRdb took this table from immuneACCESS and kept in-frame rearrangements with V and J called. Such tables lack part of the clones; where checked against another copy, unresolved V genes explain under half of the gap, and the rest is unexplained. The D gene and trimming were derived from the DNA, and the V and J assignments and clone size from that table. For this sample there are over 100,000 clones; over 75% appear just once. Around 2.1% of the sample rests with the top ten.

This entry belongs to a study of cytotoxic CD8 clonotypes in ibrutinib-treated CLL (dated by TCRdb to the early 2020s). About the investigation overall: The cohort included some 14 treatment-naive and ten to twelve relapsed/refractory patients; around 17 were IGHV unmutated. Partial responses were observed in 24 patients and complete responses in 2; after a median follow-up of 68 months, remission was maintained in roughly 15 patients and progression was observed in 12. Samples at response were collected after a median of approximately twelve months of treatment, with a range of roughly 6 to 40 months. Samples averaged approximately 260,000 productive templates and approximately 100,000 productive rearrangements. Longitudinal samples were available for 26 of the 86 trial participants. Cryopreserved peripheral blood mononuclear cells were collected before treatment, at response, and at either disease progression or sustained remission. Every sample from remission and from progressive disease was obtained while the patients were still on ibrutinib.

Inclusive of the bounding cysteine and phenylalanine, the CDR3 is 13 residues long. The sequence is cut down to CDR3 DNA, 39 bases in frame from base 1. V and J are truncated by 0 bases and 8 bases respectively, leaving an intervening sequence of 7 bases. According to the germline V gene, CDR1 reads LGHNA and CDR2 reads YNFKEQ. According to the study, the label for this sample's time point signals: 20 to 30 months on ibrutinib. For TCR beta library preparation, 1.5 to 2 micrograms of genomic DNA were extracted from the cryopreserved PBMCs. Longitudinal blood samples from CLL patients receiving ibrutinib monotherapy were subjected to high-throughput TCR beta sequencing. Patients were enrolled in a phase 2 open-label single-center ibrutinib monotherapy trial. The investigation overall reported the following: Baseline clonality exceeded that of age-matched healthy donors and correlated strongly with circulating CD8+ T-cell counts. Lymph node repertoires were not examined, and the timing of sampling was not matched between patients in sustained remission and those whose disease progressed. At ibrutinib response clonality went up, during sustained remission it held steady, and at progression it dropped back toward baseline. Public clonotypes were found to be uncommon and were observed to contract or remain stable during treatment; the increase in clonality was shown to reflect expansion of private clonotypes at ibrutinib response.

The V and J segments used are TRBV4-2 and TRBJ1-4; the D segment cannot be called with confidence. The origin of this receptor is a human donor with chronic lymphocytic leukemia. The material was PBMCs, obtained after 24 months of ibrutinib treatment. The CDR3 region reads CASSQEWQEKLFF. The DNA sequence reads TGTGCCAGCAGCCAAGAGTGGCAGGAAAAACTGTTTTTT.